These 18 T cell receptor beta chains share one sample of origin, sequenced in a study of metastatic and nonmetastatic thyroid tumors (TCRdb year 2020). Before undergoing thyroid surgery, none of the patients had been given any kind of treatment. Receptor libraries were prepared by PCR. Instrument on record: Illumina HiSeq 4000. Using fastp trimming at Q25 and MiXCR clonotype assembly, TCRdb reanalyzed the public sequencing data and kept in-frame beta chains. The sample yields approximately 13,000 clones; less than 15% were counted once. Roughly 15% of the sample is in the top ten clones. Material: blood. These receptors all stem from a female donor with papillary thyroid cancer or a benign thyroid nodule (not recorded which). Some clones in this sample may be carry-over from other donors' samples.

This clone was counted ten times or more. CDR3 protein: CATSDFSVIAQETQYF. CDR3 nucleotides: TGTGCCACCAGTGACTTTAGCGTTATCGCCCAGGAGACCCAGTACTTC. V is TRBV24-1 and J is TRBJ2-5; maybe TRBD2 (5 bases). This CDR3 has 16 residues. V lost 4 bases, J lost 5 bases, and 19 bases lay in between. Germline loops: CDR1 KGHDR, CDR2 SFDVKD.

By frequency in the sample, this clone is medium-sized (0.01 to 0.1%). The V call is TRBV27, the J call TRBJ1-2; D not resolved. V lost 8 bases and J lost 4, with 11 bases in between. The length of the CDR3 is 12 residues. The V gene's germline CDR1 is MNHEY and CDR2 SMNVEV (reference sequence). CDR3 nucleotides: TGTGCCAGCGGGAGACTTGGCTATGGCTACACCTTC. This codes for CASGRLGYGYTF.

The J gene is TRBJ2-7, the V gene TRBV24-1; possibly TRBD1 for D (5 bases). V was shortened by 3 bases and J by 6 bases, with 17 bases between the two germline ends. Germline CDR1 KGHDR, CDR2 SFDVKD. The CDR3 length is 15 residues. DNA for the CDR3: TGTGCCACCAGTGATGGTGGACATAATCGCGGCGAGCAGTACTTC. As protein: CATSDGGHNRGEQYF.

Many counts were recorded for this clone. The chain joins TRBV28 to TRBJ2-2; 7 bases are shared with TRBD1. CDR3 length: 16 residues. Per the germline V gene, CDR1 is MDHEN and CDR2 is SYDVKM. The J segment lost 7 bases and the V segment lost 3 bases, leaving 11 bases of the junction unmatched. The CDR3 sequence: CASSFSLPGGSGELFF. Written as DNA, the CDR3 is TGTGCCAGCAGTTTCAGTCTCCCAGGGGGTAGCGGGGAGCTGTTTTTT.

This clone ranks as medium-sized. The V call is TRBV6-2 or TRBV6-3, the J call TRBJ2-5, with D unclear. CDR3 length: 14 residues. Germline-derived CDR1 and CDR2 are MNHEY and SVGEGT. Trimming stripped 2 bases from V and 1 base from J, with 8 bases between. DNA for the CDR3: TGTGCCAGCAGTTACAGGTTCCTCCAAGAGACCCAGTACTTC. This encodes CASSYRFLQETQYF.

This clone counts as medium-sized. The chain is built from TRBV10-2 and TRBJ2-1, with D hard to call. The CDR3 sequence is 13 residues long. Germline CDR1 and CDR2: WSHSY and SAAADI. Trimming cost V 8 bases and J 0 bases, with 8 bases left between them. As DNA, the CDR3 is TGCGCCAGCCTCCTCCCCTCCTACAATGAGCAGTTCTTC. Translation: CASLLPSYNEQFF.

In its sample, this clone is medium-sized. The CDR3 DNA reads as TGTGCCAGCAGTTTATTAGGGGGTAGCTCCTACGAGCAGTACTTC. Translated: CASSLLGGSSYEQYF. The rearrangement joins TRBV27 to TRBJ2-7, with D possibly TRBD1 on 6 matching bases. V was shortened by 1 base and J by 0 bases, with 10 bases between the two germline ends. The CDR3 loop spans 15 amino acids. The germline CDR1 and CDR2 sequences are MNHEY and SMNVEV (reference sequence).

This clone was observed a handful of times. This chain connects TRBV7-9 to TRBJ2-6; 7 nucleotides match TRBD2. Germline CDR1 SEHNR, CDR2 FQNEAQ (reference sequence). The CDR3 length is 13 residues. V trimming: 7 bases; J trimming: 8 bases; junction bases outside the gene matches: 5. The CDR3 nucleotides read TGTGCCAGCACAGGACTAGACTCCAACGTCCTGACTTTC. The encoded protein is CASTGLDSNVLTF.

This clone appeared many times. The V gene is TRBV19, the J gene TRBJ1-5; 9 bases fit TRBD1. V lost 9 bases and J lost 6; bases outside the gene matches: 12. The CDR3 extends over 15 amino acids. From germline, CDR1 is LNHDA and CDR2 SQIVND (reference sequence). DNA of the CDR3: TGTGCCAGCAAACAGGGGGCAAGCTTTAGTCAGCCCCAGCATTTT. Encoded protein: CASKQGASFSQPQHF.

This clone occurred many times. The genes are TRBV27 and TRBJ1-4, with 7 bases fitting TRBD1. V shed 3 bases, J shed 7 bases, and the junction held 2 bases outside the gene matches. This CDR3 is 13 amino acids long. The germline V gene encodes CDR1 MNHEY and CDR2 SMNVEV (reference sequence). CDR3 sequence: CASSFQGGEKLFF. For the CDR3, the DNA is TGTGCCAGCAGTTTTCAGGGGGGTGAAAAACTGTTTTTT.

The rearrangement links TRBV20-1 to TRBJ2-3, with D possibly being TRBD2 (5 bases). Trimming removed 1 base at V and 8 bases at J, with 25 bases between. Germline loops: CDR1 DFQATT, CDR2 SNEGSKA (reference sequence). The CDR3 has 17 residues. This CDR3 is CSARALAGVLGMGTQYF. CDR3 DNA sequence: TGCAGTGCTAGAGCGCTAGCTGGGGTTCTCGGGATGGGTACGCAGTATTTT.

This clone was recorded at least ten times. The rearrangement uses TRBV20-1 and TRBJ2-7; 11 bases are shared with TRBD1. Trimming removed 3 bases from V and 4 bases from J; junction bases left unmatched: 2. The CDR3 sequence is 13 residues long. Germline CDR1 DFQATT, CDR2 SNEGSKA (reference sequence). The CDR3 loop reads CSARGQGVYEQYF. The CDR3 region has the DNA TGCAGTGCTAGGGGACAGGGGGTTTACGAGCAGTACTTC.

This clone appeared many times. The V call is TRBV3-1, the J call TRBJ1-5; 9 nucleotides line up with TRBD1. Germline V CDR1 and CDR2: LGHDT, YNNKEL (reference sequence). The CDR3 runs to 14 residues. J lost 7 bases, V lost 4 bases, and 5 bases had no gene match. CDR3 protein: CASSLGTGNQPQHF. The CDR3 DNA follows: TGTGCCAGCAGCCTTGGGACAGGGAACCAGCCCCAGCATTTT.

This chain links TRBV5-1 with TRBJ1-1, with D hard to call. This CDR3 is 16 amino acids long. The V and J ends lost 0 bases and 5 bases respectively, with 17 bases between them. Germline V gene lookup returns CDR1 SGHRS and CDR2 YFSETQ. The CDR3 coding sequence is TGCGCCAGCAGCTTGGTGGCTCGTGGCGAATGGACTGAAGCTTTCTTT. Its translation is CASSLVARGEWTEAFF.

V is TRBV5-1 and J is TRBJ1-2; a possible D gene is TRBD1 (6 bases). Germline CDR1 reads SGHRS; CDR2 reads YFSETQ. The CDR3 has 14 amino acids. V lost 4 bases and J lost 5, with 15 bases in between. The CDR3, as DNA: TGCGCCAGCAGCCTACGGACAGAGACATATGGCTACACCTTC. This gives the protein CASSLRTETYGYTF.

In this sample, this clone turned up many times. One base away lies a much larger clone, so this may be a sequencing read error. The chain recombines TRBV5-8 with TRBJ2-7; D not certain. This CDR3 contains 14 residues. V was shortened by 5 bases and J by 0 bases, with 12 bases between the two germline ends. Germline-derived CDR1 and CDR2 are SGHTS and YDEGEE. The CDR3, as DNA: TGTGCCAGCAGACTGGGCGGCAGCTCCTACGAGCAGTACTTC. Amino acids: CASRLGGSSYEQYF.

In its sample, this clone ranks as medium-sized. At one end, the junction sequence differs from germline, possibly due to a read error. The chain recombines TRBV24-1 with TRBJ1-5; D call uncertain. Germline CDR1 KGHDR, CDR2 SFDVKD. This CDR3 region has 14 residues. CDR3 sequence reads: CATSAPGSSQPQHF. CDR3 sequence (DNA): TGTGCCACCAGTGCGCCCGGGAGCAGTCAGCCCCAGCATTTT.

The rearrangement uses TRBV5-1 and TRBJ2-7; D gene ambiguous. CDR1 SGHRS and CDR2 YFSETQ come from the germline V gene. V was shortened by 4 bases and J by 4 bases, with 15 bases between the two germline ends. There are 14 residues in the CDR3. The CDR3 DNA is TGCGCCAGCAGCACCGGAGTTTCACCTTACGAGCAGTACTTC. Translation gives CASSTGVSPYEQYF.